This passage covers 15 T cell receptor beta chains from one sample sequenced in a study of radiotherapy plus CTLA-4 blockade in lung cancer. Generated by immunoSEQ multiplex PCR, the TCRdb table keeps only in-frame clones and is missing some. Of approximately 47,000 clones listed, more than 75% are singletons. This specimen was peripheral blood, taken from a patient treated with radiotherapy plus ipilimumab. The source of these receptors is a human donor with non-small cell lung cancer who had stable disease on radiotherapy plus ipilimumab.

A note on this clone: Germline and junction disagree at one end, which may indicate a read error. The V and J genes are TRBV7-3 and TRBJ2-1, with TRBD2 matching 8 bases. The CDR3 is 13 residues long. Germline V CDR1 and CDR2: SGHTA, FQGTGA. CDR3 bases: TGTGCCAGCAGCTCCCAAACACGGGAGGGCCGAATCTTC. Amino acids: CASSSQTREGRIF.

The chain has TRBV6-5 and TRBJ1-2; D not certain. The V and J ends lost 3 bases and 3 bases respectively, with 8 bases between them. Germline lookup yields CDR1 MNHEY and CDR2 SVGAGI. The CDR3 is 13 residues long. CDR3 nucleotides: TGTGCCAGCAGTTATGGGCAGGACTATGGCTACACCTTC. Amino acid sequence: CASSYGQDYGYTF.

This clone has just a few counts. This chain joins TRBV7-6 and TRBJ2-1; 8 positions agree with TRBD2. CDR3 length equals 13 residues. Germline lookup yields CDR1 SGHVS and CDR2 FNYEAQ. With V trimmed by 5 bases and J by 8 bases, 5 bases remained unmatched. CDR3 nucleotide sequence: TGTGCCAGCAGCCGGGGGGGTCGAGATGAGCAGTTCTTC. This translates into CASSRGGRDEQFF.

This clone was observed a handful of times. Here the CDR3 reads CASSIVSGNVFF. Here the CDR3 DNA reads TGTGCCAGTAGTATAGTGAGCGGGAACGTGTTCTTC. J is TRBJ2-1 and V is TRBV19; TRBD2 aligns across 7 bases. The CDR3 runs to 12 residues. Germline V gene lookup returns CDR1 LNHDA and CDR2 SQIVND (reference sequence). With 1 base clipped from V and 15 bases from J, the junction kept 6 bases outside the gene matches.

The genes are TRBV27 and TRBJ1-1, with D perhaps matching TRBD1 (6 bases). This CDR3 comprises 14 residues. Germline V gene data show CDR1 as MNHEY and CDR2 as SMNVEV (reference sequence). The V gene lost 6 bases and the J gene lost 6 bases, with 17 bases spanning the gap. The CDR3 region is CASRPGHQRAEAFF. The CDR3 DNA sequence: TGTGCCAGCAGACCGGGACACCAGAGAGCTGAAGCTTTCTTT.

The CDR3 region is CASSYSGTEGDTQYF. CDR3 bases: TGTGCCAGCAGTTACTCGGGGACAGAAGGAGATACGCAGTATTTT. This sequence joins TRBV6-7 and TRBJ2-3; 7 bases fit TRBD1. TRBV6-7 is assigned to the ORF class and has an uncertain function. This CDR3 has 15 residues. V trimming: 0 bases; J trimming: 5 bases; junction bases outside the gene matches: 5.

The chain employs TRBV5-1 and TRBJ2-5, with a tentative D call TRBD2 (5 bases). There are 13 residues in the CDR3. Trimming removed 4 bases at V and 7 bases at J, with 14 bases between. Germline assignment: CDR1 SGHRS and CDR2 YFSETQ. The CDR3 DNA sequence: TGCGCCAGCAGCGACGACTCCCGGGGGACCCAGTACTTC. It is translated as CASSDDSRGTQYF. The whole variable domain, filled in from reference TRBV5-1 and TRBJ2-5, reads KAGVTQTPRYLIKTRGQQVTLSCSPISGHRSVSWYQQTPGQGLQFLFEYFSETQRNKGNFPGRFSGRQFSNSRSEMNVSTLELGDSALYLCASSDDSRGTQYFGPGTRLLVL.

The sample holds a few counts of this clone. This chain uses TRBV5-4 with TRBJ2-7; the match to TRBD2 covers 9 bases. V lost 4 bases and J lost 5; bases outside the gene matches: 13. Germline CDR1 SGHNT, CDR2 YYREEE (reference sequence). The length of the CDR3 is 16 residues. CDR3 loop: CASSPLAGVPGHEQYF. DNA for the CDR3: TGTGCCAGCAGCCCCTTAGCGGGAGTCCCCGGCCACGAGCAGTACTTC.

The V gene is TRBV7-2, the J gene TRBJ1-2, with 8 bases identical to TRBD1. Germline CDR1 is SGHTA and CDR2 is FQGNSA. This CDR3 region has 14 residues. The trim removed 2 bases at V and 7 bases at J, leaving 6 bases unmatched. CDR3 nucleotides: TGTGCCAGCAGCTTACAGGGGGCGTCAAGTGGCTACACCTTC. Protein sequence: CASSLQGASSGYTF. Drawing the rest from reference TRBV7-2 and TRBJ1-2, the complete variable domain is GAGVSQSPSNKVTEKGKDVELRCDPISGHTALYWYRQSLGQGLEFLIYFQGNSAPDKSGLPSDRFSAERTGGSVSTLTIQRTQQEDSAVYLCASSLQGASSGYTFGSGTRLTVV.

V is TRBV6-1 and J is TRBJ1-1, with D perhaps TRBD1 (6 bases). The CDR3 length is 14 residues. V lost 3 bases and J lost 5, with 13 bases in between. In germline, CDR1 is MNHNS, CDR2 SASEGT. This CDR3 is CASSDGQRGTEAFF. The CDR3 DNA is TGTGCCAGCAGTGATGGACAGCGGGGGACTGAAGCTTTCTTT.

The rearrangement joins TRBV27 to TRBJ2-1; D is perhaps TRBD2 (6 bases). This CDR3 is 13 amino acids long. CDR1 MNHEY and CDR2 SMNVEV come from the germline V gene (reference sequence). The V gene lost 3 bases and the J gene lost 8 bases, with 11 bases spanning the gap. In DNA, the CDR3 is TGTGCCAGCAGTTTGATAAGGGAGGATGAGCAGTTCTTC. Translating it yields CASSLIREDEQFF.

The chain carries TRBV4-2 and TRBJ1-2; D not certain. The CDR3 contains 16 residues. V lost 0 bases and J 4 bases, leaving 15 bases between the germline ends. Per the germline V gene, CDR1 is LGHNA and CDR2 is YNFKEQ. CDR3 nucleotides: TGTGCCAGCAGCCAAGATGTGGCAGCAGGTGTCTATGGCTACACCTTC. Protein: CASSQDVAAGVYGYTF.

The chain is built from TRBV4-3 and TRBJ2-1, with 10 bases matching TRBD2. Germline loops: CDR1 LGHNA, CDR2 YSLEER. Germline trimming cut 4 bases from V and 7 bases from J; bases unmatched to any gene: 7. The CDR3 runs to 15 residues. CDR3 coding DNA: TGCGCCAGCAGCCGACGGACTAGCGGCCTTAATGAGCAGTTCTTC. Translation: CASSRRTSGLNEQFF.

This clone was seen a single time. This chain uses TRBV9 with TRBJ2-7, with 7 bases lining up with TRBD1. V dropped 3 bases and J dropped 4; count of bases not matched to a gene: 1. The CDR3 runs 12 residues. CDR1 is SGDLS, CDR2 YYNGEE, per germline. CDR3 amino acids: CASSATGYEQYF. The CDR3 bases are TGTGCCAGCAGCGCGACAGGGTACGAGCAGTACTTC.

This clone came up a few times. The chain combines TRBV7-9 with TRBJ2-7; a possible D gene is TRBD1 (5 bases). The germline CDR1 and CDR2 sequences are SEHNR and FQNEAQ (reference sequence). The CDR3 sequence is 15 residues long. V was shortened by 3 bases and J by 5 bases, with 17 bases between the two germline ends. The CDR3 protein is CASSFFAGSNHEQYF. Here the CDR3 DNA reads TGTGCCAGCAGCTTCTTCGCAGGGTCTAACCACGAGCAGTACTTC.